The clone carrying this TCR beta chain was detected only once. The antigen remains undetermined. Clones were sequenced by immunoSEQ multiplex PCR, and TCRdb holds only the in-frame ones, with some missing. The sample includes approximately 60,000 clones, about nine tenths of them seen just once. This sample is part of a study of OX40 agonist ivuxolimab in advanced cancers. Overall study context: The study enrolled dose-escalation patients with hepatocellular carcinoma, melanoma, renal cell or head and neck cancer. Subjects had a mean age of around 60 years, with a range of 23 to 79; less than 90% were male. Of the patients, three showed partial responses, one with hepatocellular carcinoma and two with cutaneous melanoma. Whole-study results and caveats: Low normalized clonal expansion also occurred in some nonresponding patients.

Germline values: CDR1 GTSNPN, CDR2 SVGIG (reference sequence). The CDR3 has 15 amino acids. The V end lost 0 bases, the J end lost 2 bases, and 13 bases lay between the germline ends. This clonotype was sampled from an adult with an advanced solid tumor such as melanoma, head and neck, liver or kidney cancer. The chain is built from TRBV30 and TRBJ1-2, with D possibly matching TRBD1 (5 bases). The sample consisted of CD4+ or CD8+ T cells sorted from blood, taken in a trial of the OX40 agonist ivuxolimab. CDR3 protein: CAWSVAGLGNYGYTF. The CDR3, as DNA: TGTGCCTGGAGTGTTGCAGGGCTCGGGAACTATGGCTACACCTTC.